One T cell receptor (beta chain) is described in this entry. This sample was included in a study of blood T cell repertoires in COVID-19. Turning to the study itself: There were acute and convalescent COVID-19 samples, and they came from the United States, Italy and Spain.

Germline V gene sequence: CDR1 MNHNY, CDR2 SVGAGI (reference sequence). Trimming cost V 4 bases and J 3 bases, with 13 bases left between them. The CDR3 spans 15 residues. In the authors' workflow: Amplified reference gene primers provided the basis for estimating nucleated cell counts. TCRdb's table, derived via immunoSEQ multiplex PCR, lists solely in-frame clones and lacks some. V and J calls and clone size are as listed in that table; D and trimming were resolved from the DNA. Of about 220,000 clones in the sample, about four fifths were seen once. The chain employs TRBV6-6 and TRBJ2-4, with D uncertain. This clonotype originated in a woman aged 25 to 39 who had recovered from COVID-19. The sequenced sample consisted of peripheral blood. The CDR3 DNA reads as TGTGCCAGCAGTTTCGTTCAGGTGGACAAAAACATTCAGTACTTC. This sequence encodes CASSFVQVDKNIQYF.